In its sample, the clone carrying this T cell receptor beta chain was seen once. The data stem from a study of blood T cell repertoires in COVID-19. Background on the study: Samples came from the United States, Italy and Spain, spanning acute and convalescent COVID-19. The analysed material was cDNA or gDNA that came from T cells, B-cell-depleted T cells, or PBMCs.

Seattle-derived patients entered the study during active infection and were followed longitudinally. In the authors' methods: From reference gene primer amplification, estimates of nucleated cell counts were derived. Sequenced by immunoSEQ multiplex PCR; TCRdb stores in-frame clones only, minus some. V and J calls and clone size are copied from that table; D and trimming were computed from the DNA. The table lists approximately 140,000 clones, 84% of them singletons. The CDR3 has 13 amino acids. The V end lost 7 bases, the J end lost 5 bases, and 12 bases lay between the germline ends. From germline, CDR1 is MDHEN and CDR2 SYDVKM.

The origin of this receptor is a man younger than 45 with COVID-19, enrolled during active disease. Sequences were obtained from peripheral blood. This chain joins TRBV28 and TRBJ1-5, with D maybe TRBD1 (5 bases). The CDR3 reads CASKTGGDQPQHF. CDR3 coding DNA: TGTGCCAGCAAAACGGGGGGGGATCAGCCCCAGCATTTT.